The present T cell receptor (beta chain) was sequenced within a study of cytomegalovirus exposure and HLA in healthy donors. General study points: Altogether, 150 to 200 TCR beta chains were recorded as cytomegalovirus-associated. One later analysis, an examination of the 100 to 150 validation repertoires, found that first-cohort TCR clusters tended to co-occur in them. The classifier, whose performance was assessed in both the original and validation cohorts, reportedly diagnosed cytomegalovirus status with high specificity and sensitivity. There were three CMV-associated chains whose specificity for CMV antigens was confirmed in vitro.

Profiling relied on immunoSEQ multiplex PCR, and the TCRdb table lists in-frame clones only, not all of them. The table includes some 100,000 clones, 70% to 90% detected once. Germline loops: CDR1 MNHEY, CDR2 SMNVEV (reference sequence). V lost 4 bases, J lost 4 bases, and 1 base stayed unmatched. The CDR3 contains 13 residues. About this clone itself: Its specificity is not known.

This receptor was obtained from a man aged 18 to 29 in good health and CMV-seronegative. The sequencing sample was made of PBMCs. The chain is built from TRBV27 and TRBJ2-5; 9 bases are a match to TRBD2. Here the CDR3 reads CASSYSGRETQYF. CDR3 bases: TGTGCCAGCAGTTATAGCGGGAGAGAGACCCAGTACTTC.